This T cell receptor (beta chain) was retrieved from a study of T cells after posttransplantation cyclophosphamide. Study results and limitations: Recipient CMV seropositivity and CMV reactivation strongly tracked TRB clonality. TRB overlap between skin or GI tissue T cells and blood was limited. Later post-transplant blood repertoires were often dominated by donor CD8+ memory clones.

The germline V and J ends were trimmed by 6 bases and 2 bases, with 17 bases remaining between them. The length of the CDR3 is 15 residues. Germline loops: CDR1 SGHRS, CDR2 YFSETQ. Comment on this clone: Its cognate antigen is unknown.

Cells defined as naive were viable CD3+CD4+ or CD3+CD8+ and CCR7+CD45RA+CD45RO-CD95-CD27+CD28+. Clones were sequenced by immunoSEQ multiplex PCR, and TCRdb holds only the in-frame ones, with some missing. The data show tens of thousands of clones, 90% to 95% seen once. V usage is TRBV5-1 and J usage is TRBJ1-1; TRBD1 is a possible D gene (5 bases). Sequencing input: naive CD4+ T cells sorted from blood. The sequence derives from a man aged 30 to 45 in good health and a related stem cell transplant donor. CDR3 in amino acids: CASTRFGGDNTEAFF. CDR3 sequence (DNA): TGCGCCAGCACCCGGTTCGGGGGGGACAACACTGAAGCTTTCTTT.